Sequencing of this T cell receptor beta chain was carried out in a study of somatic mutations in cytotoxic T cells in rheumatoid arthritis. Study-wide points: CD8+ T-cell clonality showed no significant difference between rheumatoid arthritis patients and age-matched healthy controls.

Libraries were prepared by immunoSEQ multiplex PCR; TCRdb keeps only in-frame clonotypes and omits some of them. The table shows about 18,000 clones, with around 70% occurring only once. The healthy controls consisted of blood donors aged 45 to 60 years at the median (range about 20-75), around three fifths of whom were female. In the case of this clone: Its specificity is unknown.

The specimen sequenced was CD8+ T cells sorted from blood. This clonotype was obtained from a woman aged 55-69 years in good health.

Written as DNA, the CDR3 is TGCGCCAGCAGAGCGGGGAACACCGGGGAGCTGTTTTTT. Residues: CASRAGNTGELFF. The chain has TRBV10-1 and TRBJ2-2, with D tentatively TRBD2 (6 bases). CDR1 WNHNN and CDR2 SYGVQD come from the germline V gene (reference sequence). Trimming took 6 bases from V and 1 from J, leaving 6 bases between them. The CDR3 has 13 amino acids.